These 2 T cell receptor beta chains were all obtained from the same sample, sequenced in a study of CD8 T cells in ankylosing spondylitis. Each CDR3 protein is one row after TCRdb ran MiXCR on the 5' RACE reads. Here the sample spans 200,000 to 250,000 distinct CDR3 sequences, roughly a tenth being singletons. Sequencing was performed on blood, either unsorted or a sorted T cell fraction (not recorded which). These receptors came from a male donor with ankylosing spondylitis or in good health (not recorded which).

This clonotype was seen at least ten times. The rearrangement joins TRBV15 to TRBJ1-4; 8 nucleotides line up with TRBD1. Germline V gene lookup returns CDR1 LNHNV and CDR2 YYDKDF (reference sequence). The CDR3 has 15 amino acids. Germline trimming cut 1 base from V and 8 bases from J; bases unmatched to any gene: 6. The DNA of the CDR3 is TGTGCCACCAGCAGAGGCAGGGGGCTCGTCGAAAAACTGTTTTTT. Its protein is CATSRGRGLVEKLFF. The full variable domain, in which reference TRBV15 and TRBJ1-4 provide the parts outside the CDR3, is DAMVIQNPRYQVTQFGKPVTLSCSQTLNHNVMYWYQQKSSQAPKLLFHYYDKDFNNEADTPDNFQSRRPNTSFCFLDIRSPGLGDTAMYLCATSRGRGLVEKLFFGSGTQLSVL.

This clonotype came up many times. J is TRBJ2-7 and V is TRBV20-1; a weak D match, TRBD2 (7 bases). Trimming stripped 0 bases from V and 3 bases from J, with 15 bases between. The length of the CDR3 is 15 residues. The V gene's germline CDR1 is DFQATT and CDR2 SNEGSKA (reference sequence). The CDR3 sequence is CSARDIRGASYEQYF. As DNA, the CDR3 is TGCAGTGCTAGAGATATCCGGGGGGCGAGCTACGAGCAGTACTTC.